Following are 19 T cell receptor beta chains from one sample sequenced in a study of blood T cell repertoires in COVID-19. This table comes from immunoSEQ multiplex PCR, and its TCRdb copy is limited to in-frame clones, with some not included. The sample records some 270,000 clones, approximately 88% being singletons. The source material was PBMCs or T cells enriched from blood (not recorded which). The source of these receptors is a woman aged 40 to 50 who had recovered from COVID-19.

The sample holds one count of this clone. The chain recombines TRBV4-2 with TRBJ1-2; D ambiguous. The CDR3 totals 15 residues. Germline V lookup: CDR1 LGHNA, CDR2 YNFKEQ. V lost 1 base, J lost 2 bases, and 11 bases lay in between. The CDR3 region has the DNA TGTGCCAGCAGCCAAGTGAACGTAGAGAACTATGGCTACACCTTC. Its protein product is CASSQVNVENYGYTF.

The chain is built from TRBV11-2 and TRBJ1-3, with 7 bases that match TRBD1. Losses at the gene ends were 0 bases for V and 7 bases for J; bases not matched to a gene: 3. This CDR3 comprises 14 residues. Germline values: CDR1 SGHAT, CDR2 FQNNGV. CDR3 region: CASSLDPQGNTIYF. CDR3 DNA sequence: TGTGCCAGCAGCTTAGATCCACAGGGGAACACCATATATTTT.

The rearrangement joins TRBV20-1 to TRBJ2-2; D gene uncertain. V lost 3 bases and J lost 5, with 10 bases in between. This CDR3 spans 13 amino acids. Germline V lookup: CDR1 DFQATT, CDR2 SNEGSKA (reference sequence). CDR3 nucleotides: TGCAGTGCTAGTGGCGAACGGACCGGGGAGCTGTTTTTT. Its protein product is CSASGERTGELFF.

As DNA, the CDR3 is TGTGCCACCAGCAGTACCTGGGCCGGGACAGAAGTTTTAATGAACACTGAAGCTTTCTTT. Its protein is CATSSTWAGTEVLMNTEAFF. The rearrangement joins TRBV15 to TRBJ1-1, with 7 bases fitting TRBD1. Trimming removed 3 bases from V and 0 bases from J; junction bases left unmatched: 19. Per germline, CDR1 LNHNV and CDR2 YYDKDF (reference sequence). This CDR3 is built from 20 residues.

The chain combines TRBV5-4 with TRBJ2-3; TRBD2 matches 13 bases. V trimming: 4 bases; J trimming: 0 bases; junction bases outside the gene matches: 11. This CDR3 is built from 19 residues. Germline V gives CDR1 SGHNT, CDR2 YYREEE (reference sequence). This chain's CDR3 is CASSRSWGLAGTSTDTQYF. CDR3 sequence (DNA): TGTGCCAGCAGCCGGAGTTGGGGACTAGCGGGGACGAGCACAGATACGCAGTATTTT.

The rearrangement joins TRBV12-3 or TRBV12-4 to TRBJ1-2, with 8 bases fitting TRBD1. CDR3 length equals 13 residues. With 3 bases clipped from V and 8 bases from J, the junction kept 5 bases outside the gene matches. The CDR3 sequence is CASSFGQGIGYTF. CDR3 coding DNA: TGTGCCAGCAGTTTCGGACAGGGTATAGGCTACACCTTC.

The rearrangement uses TRBV7-2 and TRBJ2-1, with D hard to call. Germline V lookup: CDR1 SGHTA, CDR2 FQGNSA. CDR3 size: 13 residues. The V gene lost 3 bases and the J gene lost 0 bases, with 3 bases spanning the gap. The chain's CDR3 is CASSFNSYNEQFF. The CDR3 nucleotides read TGTGCCAGCAGCTTTAACTCCTACAATGAGCAGTTCTTC.

The rearrangement joins TRBV9 to TRBJ2-3; D is unresolved. Germline CDR1 and CDR2: SGDLS and YYNGEE. Trimming removed 2 bases at V and 7 bases at J, with 11 bases between. This CDR3 spans 13 amino acids. The CDR3 DNA reads as TGTGCCAGCAGCGTGACGGAGATGCATACGCAGTATTTT. Translation gives CASSVTEMHTQYF. Looking up the rest from reference TRBV9 and TRBJ2-3 gives the full variable domain: DSGVTQTPKHLITATGQRVTLRCSPRSGDLSVYWYQQSLDQGLQFLIQYYNGEERAKGNILERFSAQQFPDLHSELNLSSLELGDSALYFCASSVTEMHTQYFGPGTRLTVL.

The chain carries TRBV15 and TRBJ2-1, with 7 nucleotides matching TRBD2. This CDR3 comprises 20 residues. Germline loops: CDR1 LNHNV, CDR2 YYDKDF (reference sequence). After removal of 0 bases from V and 5 bases from J, the junction contained 19 bases not matched to a gene. CDR3 region: CATSRDRAAGSRRKNNEQFF. CDR3 coding DNA: TGTGCCACCAGCAGAGATCGGGCAGCGGGATCCAGGCGTAAAAACAATGAGCAGTTCTTC.

This clone was seen once. J is TRBJ2-5 and V is TRBV18; possible D gene TRBD1, 6 bases. V dropped 3 bases and J dropped 7 bases, with 15 bases sitting between them. From germline, CDR1 is KGHSH and CDR2 LQKENI. This CDR3 contains 14 residues. CDR3 sequence (DNA): TGTGCCAGCTCACCGGAGCAGGGGATAGTGACCCAGTACTTC. As protein: CASSPEQGIVTQYF.

The chain employs TRBV7-3 and TRBJ2-3; a weak D match, TRBD2 (6 bases). The CDR3 loop spans 18 amino acids. The V end was cut by 5 bases, the J end by 0 bases, with 21 bases between. Per the germline V gene, CDR1 is SGHTA and CDR2 is FQGTGA. The CDR3 is CASSPRANWGTSTDTQYF. CDR3 bases: TGTGCCAGCAGCCCCCGAGCTAATTGGGGGACTAGCACAGATACGCAGTATTTT.

The CDR3 sequence: CASSLGQGEETQYF. In DNA form, the CDR3 reads TGTGCCAGCAGCTTAGGCCAGGGCGAGGAGACCCAGTACTTC. The chain uses TRBV7-9 and TRBJ2-5; tentative D call: TRBD1 (5 bases). Trimming stripped 1 base from V and 5 bases from J, with 11 bases between. Per germline, CDR1 SEHNR and CDR2 FQNEAQ (reference sequence). This CDR3 region has 14 residues.

The rearrangement uses TRBV6-5 and TRBJ1-4; D is unresolved. V dropped 0 bases and J dropped 11 bases, with 10 bases sitting between them. Germline loops: CDR1 MNHEY, CDR2 SVGAGI. The CDR3 extends over 13 amino acids. CDR3 loop: CASSYSRDGKLFF. The CDR3 DNA follows: TGTGCCAGCAGTTACTCGAGGGATGGGAAACTGTTTTTT.

The chain carries TRBV27 and TRBJ2-7; possible D gene TRBD2, 6 bases. Germline CDR1 MNHEY, CDR2 SMNVEV (reference sequence). This CDR3 has 14 amino acids. Trimming pared 5 bases from V and 2 bases from J, leaving 13 bases between. CDR3 loop: CASSQSGVPYEQYF. In nucleotides, the CDR3 is TGTGCCAGCAGTCAATCGGGGGTTCCCTACGAGCAGTACTTC.

J is TRBJ1-1 and V is TRBV3-1 (or the pseudogene TRBV3-2); D uncertain. This CDR3 comprises 14 residues. Trimming shortened V by 0 bases and J by 4 bases, and 9 bases separated the two germline ends. The V gene's germline CDR1 is LGHDT and CDR2 YNNKEL (reference sequence). This chain's CDR3 is CASSQDLVFTEAFF. CDR3 sequence (DNA): TGTGCCAGCAGCCAAGATCTAGTTTTCACTGAAGCTTTCTTT.

To note about this clone: Other DNA sequences of this sample code for an identical CDR3. The V call is TRBV2, the J call TRBJ1-4, with D unresolved. The germline CDR1 and CDR2 sequences are SNHLY and FYNNEI. The CDR3 is 13 residues long. V was shortened by 4 bases and J by 2 bases, with 5 bases between the two germline ends. For the CDR3, the DNA is TGTGCCAGCAGTGGGCAGACTAATGAAAAACTGTTTTTT. Protein product: CASSGQTNEKLFF.

The rearrangement links TRBV5-4 to TRBJ1-1; TRBD1 might be the D (5 bases). V gave up 4 bases and J gave up 1 base, with 14 bases separating them. The germline V gene has CDR1 SGHNT and CDR2 YYREEE (reference sequence). This CDR3 region has 15 residues. The CDR3 bases are TGTGCCAGCAGCACGCCGACAGATCCGAACACTGAAGCTTTCTTT. Its translation is CASSTPTDPNTEAFF.

The chain recombines TRBV9 with TRBJ1-3; a weak D match, TRBD1 (5 bases). Per germline, CDR1 SGDLS and CDR2 YYNGEE. The CDR3 is 12 amino acids. V was clipped by 0 bases and J by 8 bases, with 6 bases between them. CDR3 nucleotide sequence: TGTGCCAGCAGCGTAGGGGGGGACACCATATATTTT. This gives the protein CASSVGGDTIYF.

The chain links TRBV15 to TRBJ2-5; TRBD2 agrees at 9 bases. The CDR3 sequence is 15 residues long. The V and J ends lost 0 bases and 7 bases, in that order; junction bases with no gene match: 6. Per germline, CDR1 LNHNV and CDR2 YYDKDF (reference sequence). The CDR3 DNA is TGTGCCACCAGCAGAGAGTTAGCGGGAGTAGCGACCCAGTACTTC. It yields the protein CATSRELAGVATQYF.